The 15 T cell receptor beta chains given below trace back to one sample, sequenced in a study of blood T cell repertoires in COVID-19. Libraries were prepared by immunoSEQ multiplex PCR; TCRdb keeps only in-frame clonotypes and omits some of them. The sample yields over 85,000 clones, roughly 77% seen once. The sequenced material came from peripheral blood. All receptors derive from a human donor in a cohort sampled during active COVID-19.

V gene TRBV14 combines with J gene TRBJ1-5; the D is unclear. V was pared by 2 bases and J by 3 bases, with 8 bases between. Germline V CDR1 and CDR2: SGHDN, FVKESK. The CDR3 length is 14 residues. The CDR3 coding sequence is TGTGCCAGCAGCCAACGGGGTAACAATCAGCCCCAGCATTTT. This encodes CASSQRGNNQPQHF.

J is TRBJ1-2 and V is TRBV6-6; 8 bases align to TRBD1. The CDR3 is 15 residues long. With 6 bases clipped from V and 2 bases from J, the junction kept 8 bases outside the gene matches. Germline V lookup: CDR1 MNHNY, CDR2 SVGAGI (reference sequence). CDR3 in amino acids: CASRRQGTGNYGYTF. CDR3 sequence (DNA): TGTGCCAGCAGGAGACAGGGGACGGGGAACTATGGCTACACCTTC.

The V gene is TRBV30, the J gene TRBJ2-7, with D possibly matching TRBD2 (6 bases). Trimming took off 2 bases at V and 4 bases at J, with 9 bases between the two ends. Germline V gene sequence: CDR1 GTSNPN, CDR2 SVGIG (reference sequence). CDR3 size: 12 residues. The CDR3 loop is CAWSRDWYEQYF. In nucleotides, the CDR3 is TGTGCCTGGAGTAGGGACTGGTACGAGCAGTACTTC.

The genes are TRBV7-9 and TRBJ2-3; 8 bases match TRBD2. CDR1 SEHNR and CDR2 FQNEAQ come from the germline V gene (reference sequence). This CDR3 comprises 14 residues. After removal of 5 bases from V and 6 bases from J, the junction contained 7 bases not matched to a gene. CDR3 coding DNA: TGTGCCAGCAGCCGGAGGCGGGAGGCTGATACGCAGTATTTT. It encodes CASSRRREADTQYF.

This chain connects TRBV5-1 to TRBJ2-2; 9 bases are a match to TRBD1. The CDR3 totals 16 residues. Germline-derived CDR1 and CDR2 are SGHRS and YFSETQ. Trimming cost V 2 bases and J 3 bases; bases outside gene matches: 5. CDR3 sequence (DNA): TGCGCCAGCAGCTTACAGGGGGCAACGGACACCGGGGAGCTGTTTTTT. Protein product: CASSLQGATDTGELFF.

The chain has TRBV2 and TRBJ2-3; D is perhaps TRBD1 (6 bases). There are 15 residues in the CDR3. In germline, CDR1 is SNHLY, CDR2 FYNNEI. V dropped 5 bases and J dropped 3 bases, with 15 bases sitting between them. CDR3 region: CASSSGTTFTDTQYF. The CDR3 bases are TGTGCCAGCAGTTCCGGGACAACTTTTACAGATACGCAGTATTTT.

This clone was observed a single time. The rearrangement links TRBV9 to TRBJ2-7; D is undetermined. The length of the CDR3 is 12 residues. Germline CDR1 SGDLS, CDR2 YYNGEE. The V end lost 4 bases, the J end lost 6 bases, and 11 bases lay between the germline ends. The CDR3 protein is CASSPTDCEQYF. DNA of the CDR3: TGTGCCAGCAGCCCGACCGACTGCGAGCAGTACTTC.

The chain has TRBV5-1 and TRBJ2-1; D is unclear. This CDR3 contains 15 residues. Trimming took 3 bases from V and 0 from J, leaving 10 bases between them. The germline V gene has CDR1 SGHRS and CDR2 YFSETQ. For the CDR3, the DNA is TGCGCCAGCAGCTCGACTCGTAGCTCCTACAATGAGCAGTTCTTC. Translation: CASSSTRSSYNEQFF.

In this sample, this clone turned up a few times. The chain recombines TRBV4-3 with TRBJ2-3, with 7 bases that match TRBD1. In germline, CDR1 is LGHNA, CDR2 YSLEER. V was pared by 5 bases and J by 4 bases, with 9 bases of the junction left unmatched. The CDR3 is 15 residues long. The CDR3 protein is CASSSEGQTPDTQYF. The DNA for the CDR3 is TGCGCCAGCAGCTCAGAGGGACAGACTCCAGATACGCAGTATTTT.

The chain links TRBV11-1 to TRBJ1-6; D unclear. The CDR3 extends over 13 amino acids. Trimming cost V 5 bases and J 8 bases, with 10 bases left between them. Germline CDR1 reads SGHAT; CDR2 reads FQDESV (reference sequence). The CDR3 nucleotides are TGTGCCAGCAGCACAGTATCCGATTCACCCCTCCACTTT. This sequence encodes CASSTVSDSPLHF.

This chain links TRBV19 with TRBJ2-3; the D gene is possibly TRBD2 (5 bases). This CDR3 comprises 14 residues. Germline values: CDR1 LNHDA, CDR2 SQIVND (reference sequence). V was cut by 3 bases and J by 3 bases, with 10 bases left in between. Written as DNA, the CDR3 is TGTGCCAGTAGTATGAACGGGGATACAGATACGCAGTATTTT. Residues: CASSMNGDTDTQYF.

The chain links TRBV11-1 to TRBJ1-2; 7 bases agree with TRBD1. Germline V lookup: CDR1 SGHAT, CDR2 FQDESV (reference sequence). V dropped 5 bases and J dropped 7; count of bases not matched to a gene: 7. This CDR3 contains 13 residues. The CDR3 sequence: CASSPGTARGYTF. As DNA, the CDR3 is TGTGCCAGCAGCCCGGGGACAGCGCGTGGCTACACCTTC.

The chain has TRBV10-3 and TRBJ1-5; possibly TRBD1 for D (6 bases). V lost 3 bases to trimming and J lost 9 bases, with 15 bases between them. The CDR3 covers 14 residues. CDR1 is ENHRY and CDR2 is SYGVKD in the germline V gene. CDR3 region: CAISDWTDFGPQHF. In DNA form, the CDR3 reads TGTGCCATCAGTGACTGGACAGACTTCGGGCCCCAGCATTTT.

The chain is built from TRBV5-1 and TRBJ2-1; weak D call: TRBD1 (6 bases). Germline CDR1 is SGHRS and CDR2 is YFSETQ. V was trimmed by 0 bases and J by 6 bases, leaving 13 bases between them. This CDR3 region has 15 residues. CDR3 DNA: TGCGCCAGCAGCTTGGGGGCAGGGGTCGGCAATGAGCAGTTCTTC. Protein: CASSLGAGVGNEQFF.

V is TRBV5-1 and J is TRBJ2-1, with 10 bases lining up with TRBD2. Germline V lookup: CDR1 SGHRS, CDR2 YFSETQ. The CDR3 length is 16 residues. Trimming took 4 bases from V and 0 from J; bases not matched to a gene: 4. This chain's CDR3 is CASSPGTSASYNEQFF. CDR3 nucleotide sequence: TGCGCCAGCAGCCCCGGGACTAGCGCCTCCTACAATGAGCAGTTCTTC.